The next 19 T cell receptor beta chains were all read from a single sample in a study of response to subunit inactivated influenza vaccine. One entry per CDR3 protein, called by TCRdb with MiXCR from the RT-PCR reads. The data contain 450,000 to 600,000 distinct CDR3 sequences, approximately 15% of them singletons. The sample consisted of CD4+ T cells sorted from PBMCs, taken roughly 24 months after vaccination. All receptors come from a man aged 50 to 69 who received an inactivated influenza vaccine.

The gene calls are TRBV5-8 and TRBJ2-1, with D uncertain. Germline lookup yields CDR1 SGHTS and CDR2 YDEGEE. The CDR3 is made up of 12 amino acids. V was trimmed by 2 bases and J by 14 bases, leaving 14 bases between them. CDR3 sequence (DNA): TGTGCCAGCAGCTTTTCGGATCAGCTTGAGTTCTTC. This gives the protein CASSFSDQLEFF.

This clonotype turned up a few times. The V gene is TRBV6-1, the J gene TRBJ2-3, with 12 bases fitting TRBD1. Germline trimming cut 6 bases from V and 6 bases from J; bases unmatched to any gene: 13. Germline lookup yields CDR1 MNHNS and CDR2 SASEGT. This CDR3 spans 17 amino acids. CDR3 sequence reads: CASRRTPGTGGLDTQYF. The DNA for the CDR3 is TGTGCCAGCAGGAGGACCCCCGGGACAGGGGGCTTGGATACGCAGTATTTT.

DNA for the CDR3: TGCGCCAGCAGCCACACTGACAGGACGAACACTGAAGCTTTCTTT. Translating gives CASSHTDRTNTEAFF. This chain links TRBV4-3 with TRBJ1-1, with D tentatively TRBD1 (6 bases). The V gene's germline CDR1 is LGHNA and CDR2 YSLEER. Between the trimmed V and J ends, which lost 3 bases and 1 base, there was a span of 12 bases. The CDR3 runs to 15 residues.

V gene TRBV20-1 combines with J gene TRBJ2-1; 8 nucleotides agree with TRBD2. V shed 6 bases and J 0 bases; nucleotides not matched to a gene: 7. Germline V gene data show CDR1 as DFQATT and CDR2 as SNEGSKA (reference sequence). The CDR3 spans 15 residues. The CDR3 DNA reads as TGCAGTGCCCCCTTAAGCGGGAGCTCCTACAATGAGCAGTTCTTC. The encoded protein is CSAPLSGSSYNEQFF.

The table lists this clonotype with a few counts. The V call is TRBV6-1, the J call TRBJ1-1; D is possibly TRBD1 (6 bases). The CDR3 covers 15 residues. In germline, CDR1 is MNHNS, CDR2 SASEGT. V was trimmed by 1 base and J by 1 base, leaving 10 bases between them. CDR3 in amino acids: CASSEGLRGNTEAFF. The CDR3 nucleotides read TGTGCCAGCAGTGAAGGCCTCAGGGGGAACACTGAAGCTTTCTTT.

This clonotype has more than one count but fewer than ten. The genes are TRBV7-8 and TRBJ2-5; TRBD1 is a possible D gene (6 bases). The CDR3 spans 16 residues. V was cut by 5 bases and J by 2 bases, with 18 bases left in between. Germline V gene lookup returns CDR1 SGHVS and CDR2 FQNEAQ. The CDR3 loop reads CASSPYTYRAQETQYF. As DNA, the CDR3 is TGTGCCAGCAGCCCCTACACCTACAGGGCGCAAGAGACCCAGTACTTC.

In its sample, this clonotype was seen a few times. This rearrangement joins TRBV4-1 to TRBJ2-7; D gene ambiguous. CDR3 length: 12 amino acids. The germline gives CDR1 MGHRA, CDR2 YSYEKL. V lost 1 base and J 10 bases, leaving 11 bases between the germline ends. CDR3 sequence: CASSQGTGVQYF. The CDR3 DNA reads as TGCGCCAGCAGCCAAGGGACGGGCGTCCAGTACTTC.

This clonotype has at least ten counts. The rearrangement joins TRBV20-1 to TRBJ2-7, with 8 bases identical to TRBD2. Per germline, CDR1 DFQATT and CDR2 SNEGSKA (reference sequence). CDR3 length: 18 amino acids. Trimming removed 0 bases from V and 6 bases from J; junction bases left unmatched: 19. The CDR3 here is CSARDSSLYHSGSSEQYF. CDR3 coding DNA: TGCAGTGCTAGAGATTCATCGCTCTATCACAGCGGGAGTTCCGAGCAGTACTTC.

This clonotype was observed many times. V gene TRBV6-5 combines with J gene TRBJ2-1; 10 nucleotides agree with TRBD2. Germline V gene sequence: CDR1 MNHEY, CDR2 SVGAGI. Trimming cost V 4 bases and J 11 bases; bases outside gene matches: 14. This CDR3 spans 16 amino acids. The CDR3 DNA is TGTGCCAGCAGTTCACCCTCCGTTGGGACTAGCGCTAAGCAGTTCTTC. Amino acids: CASSSPSVGTSAKQFF.

V is TRBV6-6 and J is TRBJ2-1, with 7 nucleotides matching TRBD1. Per germline, CDR1 MNHNY and CDR2 SVGAGI (reference sequence). The J segment lost 7 bases and the V segment lost 7 bases, leaving 4 bases of the junction unmatched. The CDR3 is 12 amino acids. The DNA for the CDR3 is TGTGCCAGCACTCCGACAGGGAATGAGCAGTTCTTC. Translated: CASTPTGNEQFF.

The chain recombines TRBV6-1 with TRBJ2-1, with 8 bases fitting TRBD2. The CDR3 length is 14 residues. CDR1 is MNHNS and CDR2 is SASEGT in the germline V gene. The V and J ends lost 7 bases and 3 bases, in that order; junction bases with no gene match: 5. The CDR3 DNA is TGTGCCAGCATCCCCGGGAGGGGCTACAATGAGCAGTTCTTC. It specifies CASIPGRGYNEQFF.

The rearrangement links TRBV7-2 to TRBJ2-3, with 10 bases fitting TRBD2. Germline V gene sequence: CDR1 SGHTA, CDR2 FQGNSA. The CDR3 is 16 amino acids. J gave up 4 bases and V 5 bases, and 9 bases lay outside the gene matches. The CDR3 loop is CASSRNQRGGPDTQYF. In DNA, the CDR3 is TGTGCCAGCAGCAGAAATCAGCGGGGGGGCCCAGATACGCAGTATTTT.

This clonotype was seen only a few times. The CDR3 coding sequence is TGTGCCAGCAGCTTCAGGGTTGATTTCTACGAGCAGTACTTC. Amino acid sequence: CASSFRVDFYEQYF. The chain employs TRBV5-5 and TRBJ2-7, with a weak D call TRBD1 (5 bases). The germline V gene encodes CDR1 SGHKS and CDR2 YYEKEE (reference sequence). V was clipped by 2 bases and J by 3 bases, with 12 bases between them. The CDR3 extends over 14 amino acids.

Here the CDR3 DNA reads TGTGCCAGCAGTTACTCGGGAGACCGGCAGTTCTTC. This encodes CASSYSGDRQFF. The chain couples TRBV6-2 or TRBV6-3 to TRBJ2-1; the D gene is possibly TRBD2 (5 bases). V lost 0 bases, J lost 12 bases, and 9 bases lay in between. In germline, CDR1 is MNHEY, CDR2 SVGEGT. This CDR3 is 12 amino acids long.

The chain has TRBV28 and TRBJ2-1; 10 positions match TRBD2. Per germline, CDR1 MDHEN and CDR2 SYDVKM. The CDR3 is made up of 20 amino acids. The ends lost 4 bases at V and 2 bases at J; junction bases unmatched: 17. CDR3 sequence (DNA): TGTGCCAGCAGTTCAGGTTTAGGGGCCAACCTAGCGGGAGCCTACAATGAGCAGTTCTTC. Its translation: CASSSGLGANLAGAYNEQFF. Variable domain in full (rest from reference TRBV28 and TRBJ2-1): DVKVTQSSRYLVKRTGEKVFLECVQDMDHENMFWYRQDPGLGLRLIYFSYDVKMKEKGDIPEGYSVSREKKERFSLILESASTNQTSMYLCASSSGLGANLAGAYNEQFFGPGTRLTVL.

This clonotype was seen once. V and J are TRBV2 and TRBJ2-1, with 9 bases matching TRBD2. Germline V gene sequence: CDR1 SNHLY, CDR2 FYNNEI. The CDR3 extends over 14 amino acids. The J segment lost 4 bases and the V segment lost 7 bases, leaving 5 bases of the junction unmatched. CDR3 DNA: TGTGCCAGCACCCGTAGCGGGGGTTACAATGAGCAGTTCTTC. Protein sequence: CASTRSGGYNEQFF.

V is TRBV11-2 and J is TRBJ2-5, with 7 bases that match TRBD1. Losses at the gene ends were 7 bases for V and 7 bases for J; bases not matched to a gene: 18. CDR1 and CDR2 (germline): SGHAT, FQNNGV. This CDR3 spans 16 amino acids. The chain's CDR3 is CASTPGERGRSATQYF. The CDR3 coding sequence is TGTGCCAGCACCCCCGGAGAGAGGGGGCGAAGTGCGACCCAGTACTTC.

This clonotype has a handful of counts. The rearrangement uses TRBV28 and TRBJ1-5; 7 bases match TRBD1. This CDR3 has 14 amino acids. V lost 4 bases, J lost 8 bases, and 8 bases stayed unmatched. Germline assignment: CDR1 MDHEN and CDR2 SYDVKM. The CDR3, as DNA: TGTGCCAGCAGTTCCGGGACAGCCTCGGAGCCCCAGCATTTT. Protein sequence: CASSSGTASEPQHF.

J is TRBJ1-5 and V is TRBV7-2; D unresolved. Germline loops: CDR1 SGHTA, CDR2 FQGNSA. This CDR3 spans 14 amino acids. Trimming left V 1 base short and J 4 bases short, with 8 bases between. CDR3 DNA: TGTGCCAGCAGCTTAGGGGCCTCTAATCAGCCCCAGCATTTT. Protein product: CASSLGASNQPQHF.